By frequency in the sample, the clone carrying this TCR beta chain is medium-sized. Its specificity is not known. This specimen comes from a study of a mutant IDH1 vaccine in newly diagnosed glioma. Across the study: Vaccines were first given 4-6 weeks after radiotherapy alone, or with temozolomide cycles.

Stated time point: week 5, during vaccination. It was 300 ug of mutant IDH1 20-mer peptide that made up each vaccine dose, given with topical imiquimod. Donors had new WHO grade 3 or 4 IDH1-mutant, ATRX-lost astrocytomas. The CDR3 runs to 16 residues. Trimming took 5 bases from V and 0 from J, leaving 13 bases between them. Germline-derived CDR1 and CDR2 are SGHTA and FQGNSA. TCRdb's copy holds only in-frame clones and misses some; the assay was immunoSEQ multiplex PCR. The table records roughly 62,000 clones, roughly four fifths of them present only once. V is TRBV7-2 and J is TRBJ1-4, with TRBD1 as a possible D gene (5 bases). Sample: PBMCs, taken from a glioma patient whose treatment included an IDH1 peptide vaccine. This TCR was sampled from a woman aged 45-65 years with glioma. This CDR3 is CASSPRAFATNEKLFF. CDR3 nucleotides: TGTGCCAGCAGCCCCAGGGCTTTTGCAACTAATGAAAAACTGTTTTTT.